Sequencing of this T cell receptor (beta chain) was carried out in a study of shared clonotypes between healthy human individuals. For the study at large: CD4 naive cells filled three plates per donor, CD4 memory three, CD8 naive two and CD8 memory one. Points from the study as a whole: Sorted-subset sequencing, rarefaction showed, was incomplete despite large depth.

Evenly divided among several immunoSEQ plates was the genomic DNA of each subset. Tens of thousands of T cell genomes (around 190 ng DNA) went into each sorted-subset replicate. Profiled with immunoSEQ multiplex PCR; TCRdb holds only in-frame clones, not every one. Among approximately 320,000 clones listed, about nine tenths were seen once. On this clone: Its specificity is not known.

The ends were cut back, 4 bases at V and 1 base at J, with 14 bases in the middle. The germline CDR1 and CDR2 sequences are MDHEN and SYDVKM. This CDR3 contains 16 residues. J is TRBJ1-5 and V is TRBV28; D ambiguous. This clonotype was sampled from a man between 18 and 29 years old in good health. Sequencing was carried out using memory CD8+ T cells sorted from blood. The subset: CD45RO+ cells pooled with CCR7-negative TemRA cells. The chain's CDR3 is CASSSYTGVSNQPQHF. The CDR3 DNA is TGTGCCAGCAGTTCGTACACGGGAGTGAGCAATCAGCCCCAGCATTTT.